This T cell receptor beta chain originates from a study of identifying expanded T cells in peripheral blood. Sequenced by immunoSEQ multiplex PCR; TCRdb stores in-frame clones only, minus some. The table includes 75,000 to 90,000 clones, 84% detected once. V was clipped by 0 bases and J by 2 bases; unmatched bases: 7. The CDR3 has 18 residues. Per the germline V gene, CDR1 is LGHNA and CDR2 is YNFKEQ. The specimen was blood. The rearrangement joins TRBV4-2 to TRBJ2-2, with TRBD1 identical over 9 bases. The TCR originated in a person aged 18-70 years in good health. The DNA of the CDR3 is TGTGCCAGCAGCCAAGAAGGTCCGGGACAGGGAAACACCGGGGAGCTGTTTTTT. It encodes CASSQEGPGQGNTGELFF.